A single sample gave rise to the 30 T cell receptor beta chains below, sequenced in a study of post-analysis software for immune sequencing data. No antigen has been identified for these receptors. Findings and caveats of the study: Controls showed lower frequencies than patients for roughly five TRBV segments, and TRBV5-6, TRBV5-1 and TRBV20-1 were among these.

Unique molecular identifiers had been added to the TCR beta cDNA libraries. TCRdb re-derived calls from the PCR reads in MiXCR, one entry per CDR3 protein. The sample contains about 460,000 distinct CDR3 sequences, around 40% of which appear only once. Sequenced input: blood. The receptors derive from a girl between 10 and 17 years old with multiple sclerosis.

The gene calls are TRBV9 and TRBJ2-3; 8 bases are shared with TRBD2. The J segment lost 6 bases and the V segment lost 0 bases, leaving 9 bases of the junction unmatched. CDR3 length: 16 residues. Germline V lookup: CDR1 SGDLS, CDR2 YYNGEE. Here the CDR3 reads CASSVARGLGGDTQYF. The CDR3 nucleotides are TGTGCCAGCAGCGTAGCCCGGGGACTAGGAGGGGATACGCAGTATTTT. The whole variable domain, remainder taken from reference TRBV9 and TRBJ2-3, is DSGVTQTPKHLITATGQRVTLRCSPRSGDLSVYWYQQSLDQGLQFLIQYYNGEERAKGNILERFSAQQFPDLHSELNLSSLELGDSALYFCASSVARGLGGDTQYFGPGTRLTVL.

This clonotype was recorded a few times. The gene calls are TRBV7-2 and TRBJ2-7; D is uncertain. The germline V gene encodes CDR1 SGHTA and CDR2 FQGNSA. V lost 0 bases and J 4 bases, leaving 7 bases between the germline ends. The CDR3 is made up of 13 amino acids. In DNA form, the CDR3 reads TGTGCCAGCAGCTTAGCCGCATTGTACGAGCAGTACTTC. Residues: CASSLAALYEQYF.

V is TRBV24-1 and J is TRBJ2-3; D is unclear. Germline values: CDR1 KGHDR, CDR2 SFDVKD. The CDR3 totals 12 residues. V was trimmed by 1 base and J by 10 bases, leaving 8 bases between them. This CDR3 is CATSDLRGAQYF. The DNA of the CDR3 is TGTGCCACCAGTGATTTAAGAGGTGCGCAGTATTTT.

V is TRBV4-2 and J is TRBJ2-7, with TRBD2 as a possible D gene (7 bases). Deletions cut 0 bases from V and 2 bases from J, with 14 bases between. CDR1 is LGHNA and CDR2 is YNFKEQ in the germline V gene. CDR3 length: 16 amino acids. Written as DNA, the CDR3 is TGTGCCAGCAGCCAAGAAGGGGGGGAATCAGCCTACGAGCAGTACTTC. Translating it yields CASSQEGGESAYEQYF.

The CDR3 nucleotides are TGTGCCAGCAGCTTACTCTCCGGGACAGGGGTGACAGATACGCAGTATTTT. It translates to CASSLLSGTGVTDTQYF. The chain links TRBV5-5 to TRBJ2-3; 10 bases align to TRBD1. Trimming took 2 bases from V and 3 from J; bases not matched to a gene: 9. Germline V gene sequence: CDR1 SGHKS, CDR2 YYEKEE (reference sequence). This CDR3 region has 17 residues.

The rearrangement uses TRBV10-3 and TRBJ2-3; 7 nucleotides line up with TRBD2. Germline-derived CDR1 and CDR2 are ENHRY and SYGVKD. CDR3 length equals 12 residues. The CDR3 DNA reads as TGTGCGACCGGGGGGACCACAGATACGCAGTATTTT. Protein: CATGGTTDTQYF.

The chain recombines TRBV5-1 with TRBJ2-4; TRBD1 is a possible D gene (5 bases). The V and J ends lost 2 bases and 0 bases respectively, with 18 bases between them. The CDR3 runs 18 residues. Per germline, CDR1 SGHRS and CDR2 YFSETQ. This CDR3 is CASSFQDTGSPAKNIQYF. CDR3 nucleotides: TGCGCCAGCAGCTTCCAGGACACTGGCTCACCAGCCAAAAACATTCAGTACTTC.

This clonotype was recorded only once. The chain combines TRBV7-3 with TRBJ1-2; 8 nucleotides match TRBD1. Germline CDR1 is SGHTA and CDR2 is FQGTGA. The J segment lost 4 bases and the V segment lost 4 bases, leaving 8 bases of the junction unmatched. The CDR3 extends over 15 amino acids. In nucleotides, the CDR3 is TGTGCCAGCAGCTCTCCCGACAGGGGCATCTATGGCTACACCTTC. This codes for CASSSPDRGIYGYTF. Combining the CDR3 with reference TRBV7-3 and TRBJ1-2 gives the whole variable domain GAGVSQTPSNKVTEKGKYVELRCDPISGHTALYWYRQSLGQGPEFLIYFQGTGAADDSGLPNDRFFAVRPEGSVSTLKIQRTERGDSAVYLCASSSPDRGIYGYTFGSGTRLTVV.

This clonotype was observed a few times. This chain joins TRBV28 and TRBJ2-5; a possible D gene is TRBD2 (6 bases). Trimming removed 3 bases from V and 0 bases from J, with 11 bases in between. The V gene's germline CDR1 is MDHEN and CDR2 SYDVKM. The CDR3 has 15 amino acids. The CDR3 loop reads CASSFSGVDQETQYF. CDR3 nucleotide sequence: TGTGCCAGCAGTTTCTCGGGAGTTGACCAAGAGACCCAGTACTTC.

The V gene is TRBV4-1, the J gene TRBJ1-2, with TRBD1 matching over 7 bases. V was pared by 1 base and J by 3 bases, with 5 bases of the junction left unmatched. CDR1 and CDR2 from the germline V gene are MGHRA and YSYEKL. This CDR3 comprises 15 residues. The CDR3: CASSQAETGDYGYTF. CDR3 coding DNA: TGCGCCAGCAGCCAAGCAGAAACAGGGGACTATGGCTACACCTTC.

The V gene is TRBV7-9, the J gene TRBJ2-1; D gene uncertain. The J call may be faulty, since TRBJ2-7 better matches the DNA end. The CDR3 consists of 15 residues. The germline gives CDR1 SEHNR, CDR2 FQNEAQ (reference sequence). In nucleotides, the CDR3 is TGTGCCAGCAGCTTAGTAGCCTCCGGGTGGAATGAGCAGTACTTC. Protein sequence: CASSLVASGWNEQYF.

This sequence joins TRBV10-2 and TRBJ2-1; 8 bases are shared with TRBD2. Unmatched junction bases numbered 9, after V lost 10 bases and J lost 1 base. This CDR3 is 15 amino acids long. Germline values: CDR1 WSHSY, CDR2 SAAADI. The DNA of the CDR3 is TGCGCCAACAGGTTCCGGGAGGGTTCCTACAATGAGCAGTTCTTC. Translated: CANRFREGSYNEQFF.

The chain uses TRBV6-2 or TRBV6-3 and TRBJ2-1, with D possibly matching TRBD2 (6 bases). The V gene lost 2 bases and the J gene lost 4 bases, with 18 bases spanning the gap. Germline CDR1 reads MNHEY; CDR2 reads SVGEGT. CDR3 length: 17 amino acids. Here the CDR3 DNA reads TGTGCCAGCAGTTACCTGGAGTTTAGCGGCCCATACAATGAGCAGTTCTTC. Protein: CASSYLEFSGPYNEQFF.

Comments on this clonotype: This sequence may be a read error, since a much larger clone differs from it by one base. The chain carries TRBV25-1 and TRBJ2-5; 9 nucleotides align to TRBD2. This CDR3 contains 15 residues. Looked up from germline, CDR1 is MGHDK and CDR2 is SYGVNS. V gave up 3 bases and J gave up 11 bases; unmatched junction bases: 13. The DNA of the CDR3 is TGTGCCAGCAGTGAGGCGGGAGGGCCTAAAGATGAGCAGTACTTC. The encoded protein is CASSEAGGPKDEQYF. Together with reference TRBV25-1 and TRBJ2-5, the CDR3 gives the full variable domain: EADIYQTPRYLVIGTGKKITLECSQTMGHDKMYWYQQDPGMELHLIHYSYGVNSTEKGDLSSESTVSRIRTEHFPLTLESARPSHTSQYLCASSEAGGPKDEQYFGPGTRLLVL.

This clonotype was found many times. The rearrangement links TRBV5-1 to TRBJ2-5; 9 nucleotides align to TRBD1. The CDR3 is made up of 12 amino acids. V was pared by 0 bases and J by 13 bases, with 4 bases of the junction left unmatched. Germline V gives CDR1 SGHRS, CDR2 YFSETQ. The CDR3 sequence is CASSLGQGVLYF. The CDR3 bases are TGCGCCAGCAGCTTGGGACAGGGGGTTTTGTACTTC.

This clonotype was counted between two and nine times. The genes are TRBV29-1 and TRBJ1-1; 9 bases are shared with TRBD1. Germline V gene data show CDR1 as SQVTM and CDR2 as ANQGSEA. Trimming took 1 base from V and 6 from J; bases not matched to a gene: 6. The CDR3 has 14 amino acids. CDR3 amino acids: CSVEATGGIAEAFF. In DNA, the CDR3 is TGCAGCGTTGAAGCAACAGGGGGCATCGCTGAAGCTTTCTTT.

The chain links TRBV27 to TRBJ2-7; 8 bases align to TRBD1. CDR3 length: 15 residues. The J segment lost 7 bases and the V segment lost 0 bases, leaving 8 bases of the junction unmatched. Per the germline V gene, CDR1 is MNHEY and CDR2 is SMNVEV (reference sequence). CDR3 sequence: CASSLSFRGHGEQYF. The CDR3 nucleotides read TGTGCCAGCAGTTTATCATTCAGGGGGCATGGAGAGCAGTACTTC.

The chain employs TRBV10-2 and TRBJ2-5; TRBD1 matches at 8 bases. The J call is doubtful: the DNA matches TRBJ2-7 better. CDR3 length equals 15 residues. CDR1 is WSHSY, CDR2 SAAADI, per germline. The CDR3 DNA reads as TGCGCCGCACTCCCTGGGACAGGCCTTACCTACGAGCAGTACTTC. Translation: CAALPGTGLTYEQYF.

The rearrangement links TRBV7-6 to TRBJ2-7; the D gene is possibly TRBD2 (5 bases). The CDR3 runs to 13 residues. Germline V gives CDR1 SGHVS, CDR2 FNYEAQ. V shed 1 base and J shed 5 bases, with 9 bases lying between them. CDR3 residues: CASSLGVRDEQYF. CDR3 DNA: TGTGCCAGCAGCTTAGGGGTGAGGGACGAGCAGTACTTC.

The rearrangement uses TRBV5-1 and TRBJ2-1; TRBD2 matches at 9 bases. There are 15 residues in the CDR3. The V segment lost 6 bases and the J segment 4 bases; nucleotides outside the gene matches: 8. In germline, CDR1 is SGHRS, CDR2 YFSETQ. CDR3 amino acids: CASNVGLAQYNEQFF. DNA for the CDR3: TGCGCCAGCAACGTGGGACTAGCCCAATACAATGAGCAGTTCTTC.

The genes are TRBV20-1 and TRBJ1-1, with no clear D. This CDR3 has 11 residues. The germline gives CDR1 DFQATT, CDR2 SNEGSKA (reference sequence). Written as DNA, the CDR3 is TGCAGCGCAGACGGGAACACTGAAGCTTTCTTT. Its protein product is CSADGNTEAFF.

J is TRBJ2-5 and V is TRBV7-9; TRBD2 might be the D (5 bases). The CDR3 runs to 13 residues. V dropped 5 bases and J dropped 4 bases, with 11 bases sitting between them. Germline CDR1 and CDR2: SEHNR and FQNEAQ (reference sequence). DNA for the CDR3: TGTGCCAGCAGCCGAGGGCGTGGAGAGACCCAGTACTTC. It yields the protein CASSRGRGETQYF.

This sequence joins TRBV9 and TRBJ1-1; the D is unclear. The ends were cut back, 3 bases at V and 4 bases at J, with 10 bases in the middle. The CDR3 sequence is 13 residues long. The germline CDR1 and CDR2 sequences are SGDLS and YYNGEE. CDR3 amino acids: CASSGPAGTEAFF. The CDR3 region has the DNA TGTGCCAGCAGCGGACCTGCGGGCACTGAAGCTTTCTTT.

This chain links TRBV5-1 with TRBJ2-3, with D possibly being TRBD2 (6 bases). The CDR3 spans 14 residues. From germline, CDR1 is SGHRS and CDR2 YFSETQ. Trimming shortened V by 3 bases and J by 2 bases, and 10 bases separated the two germline ends. CDR3 amino acids: CASSWTIYTDTQYF. The DNA of the CDR3 is TGCGCCAGCAGCTGGACTATTTACACAGATACGCAGTATTTT.

The V gene is TRBV3-1, the J gene TRBJ1-4; D is perhaps TRBD1 (6 bases). Deletions cut 1 base from V and 5 bases from J, with 11 bases between. CDR3 length: 15 amino acids. Germline assignment: CDR1 LGHDT and CDR2 YNNKEL (reference sequence). The CDR3: CASSQVEGGNEKLFF. The CDR3 bases are TGTGCCAGCAGCCAAGTGGAAGGGGGGAATGAAAAACTGTTTTTT.

The chain uses TRBV28 and TRBJ2-2; D is unresolved. The CDR3 is made up of 13 amino acids. The V and J ends lost 2 bases and 4 bases respectively, with 5 bases between them. CDR1 and CDR2 from the germline V gene are MDHEN and SYDVKM. Here the CDR3 reads CASSLHRTGELFF. The DNA of the CDR3 is TGTGCCAGCAGTTTACACCGCACCGGGGAGCTGTTTTTT.

V is TRBV12-3 or TRBV12-4 and J is TRBJ2-5; possibly TRBD1 for D (5 bases). The tail of the sequence fits TRBJ2-7 better, so the J call may be wrong. CDR3 size: 15 residues. CDR3: CASSFLTGPIYEQYF. CDR3 bases: TGTGCCAGCAGTTTCCTAACAGGCCCCATTTACGAGCAGTACTTC.

The chain joins TRBV2 to TRBJ1-6; D call uncertain. The germline V gene has CDR1 SNHLY and CDR2 FYNNEI. This CDR3 spans 14 amino acids. V dropped 5 bases and J dropped 11 bases, with 16 bases sitting between them. The CDR3 reads CASSPRELGAPLHF. In nucleotides, the CDR3 is TGTGCCAGCAGTCCCAGAGAGCTTGGCGCACCCCTCCACTTT.

Concerning this clonotype itself: The junction differs from germline at one of its ends, possibly a read error. The chain links TRBV5-1 to TRBJ2-1; TRBD2 aligns across 9 bases. In germline, CDR1 is SGHRS, CDR2 YFSETQ. The CDR3 is 16 residues long. CDR3 protein: CAGSLVASGAVAAQFF. CDR3 nucleotide sequence: TGCGCCGGCAGCTTGGTGGCTAGCGGGGCCGTTGCGGCCCAGTTCTTC. Looking up the rest from reference TRBV5-1 and TRBJ2-1 gives the full variable domain: KAGVTQTPRYLIKTRGQQVTLSCSPISGHRSVSWYQQTPGQGLQFLFEYFSETQRNKGNFPGRFSGRQFSNSRSEMNVSTLELGDSALYLCAGSLVASGAVAAQFFGPGTRLTVL.

This chain joins TRBV4-1 and TRBJ1-2, with D maybe TRBD1 (6 bases). The V end was cut by 4 bases, the J end by 7 bases, with 13 bases between. This CDR3 contains 13 residues. Germline V gives CDR1 MGHRA, CDR2 YSYEKL. This chain's CDR3 is CASSLPQGTGYTF. The CDR3, as DNA: TGCGCCAGCAGCCTACCGCAGGGGACTGGCTACACCTTC.